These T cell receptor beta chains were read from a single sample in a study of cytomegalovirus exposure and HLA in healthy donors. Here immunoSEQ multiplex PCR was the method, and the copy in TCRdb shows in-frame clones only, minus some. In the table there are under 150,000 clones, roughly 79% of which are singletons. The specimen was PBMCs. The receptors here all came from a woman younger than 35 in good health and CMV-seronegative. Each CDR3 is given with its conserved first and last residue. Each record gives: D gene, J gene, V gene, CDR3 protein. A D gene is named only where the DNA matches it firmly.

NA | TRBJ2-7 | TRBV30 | CAWSVPGDYEQYF
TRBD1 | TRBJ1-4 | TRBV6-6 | CASSSQKDRELFF
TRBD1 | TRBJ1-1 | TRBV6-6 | CASSYGTGQTEAFF
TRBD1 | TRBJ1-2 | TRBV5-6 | CASRLSGTGDGYTF
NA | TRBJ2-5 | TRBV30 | CAWSRGWETQYF
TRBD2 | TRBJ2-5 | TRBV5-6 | CASSLIAGGIQETQYF
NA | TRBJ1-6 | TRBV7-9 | CASSLPRDNSPLHF
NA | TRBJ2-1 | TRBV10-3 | CAISERENEQFF
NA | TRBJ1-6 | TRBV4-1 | CASSQEDSSGNSPLHF
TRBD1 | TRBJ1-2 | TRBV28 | CASSRVQGADYGYTF
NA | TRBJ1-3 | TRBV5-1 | CASSLARAGSGNTIYF
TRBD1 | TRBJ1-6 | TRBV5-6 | CASSLVTGGALAPLHF
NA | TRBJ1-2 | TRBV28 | CASQTGSGGYTF
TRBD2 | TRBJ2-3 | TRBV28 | CASSERGGVTDTQYF
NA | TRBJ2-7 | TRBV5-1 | CASSLSAGTYEQYF
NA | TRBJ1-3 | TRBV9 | CASSADIGNTIYF
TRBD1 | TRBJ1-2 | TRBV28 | CASSSGTGATGYGYTF
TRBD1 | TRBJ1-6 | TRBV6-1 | CASSGGQYSYNSPLHF
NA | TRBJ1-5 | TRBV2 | CASSAGGAGQPQHF
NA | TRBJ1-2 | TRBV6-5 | CASRRTAGYGYTF
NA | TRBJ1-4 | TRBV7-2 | CASSPDGGIGEKLFF
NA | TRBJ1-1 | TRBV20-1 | CSASGDTEAFF
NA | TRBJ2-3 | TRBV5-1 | CASSLAGVTSTDTQYF
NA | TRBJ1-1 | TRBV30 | CAWTTNRVPGLNTEAFF
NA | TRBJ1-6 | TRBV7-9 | CASSLKQDYNSPLHF
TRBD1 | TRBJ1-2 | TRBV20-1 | CSAGDRAGYTF
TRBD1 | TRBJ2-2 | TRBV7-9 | CASSPGWGQTGELFF
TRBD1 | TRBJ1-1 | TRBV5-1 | CASSPRDRGVVRTEAFF
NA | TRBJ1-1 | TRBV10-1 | CARAGRGNTEAFF
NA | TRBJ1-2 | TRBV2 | CASIIGGANYGYTF
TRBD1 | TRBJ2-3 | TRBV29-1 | CSGGQGEVLTDTQYF
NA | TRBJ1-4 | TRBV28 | CASSHHSGGNEKLFF
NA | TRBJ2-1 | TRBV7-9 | CASSFFSYNEQFF